The 19 T cell receptor beta chains below come from one sample, sequenced in a study of T cell responses to AZD1222 COVID-19 vaccine. Assay: immunoSEQ multiplex PCR; the TCRdb copy retains only in-frame clones and omits some. The data hold about 130,000 clones, with roughly 92% observed a single time. This specimen was peripheral blood, taken 28 days after the second AZD1222 dose. These receptors came from an adult who received the AZD1222 COVID-19 vaccine.

V usage is TRBV28 and J usage is TRBJ2-2; the D gene is possibly TRBD1 (5 bases). Trimming pared 6 bases from V and 2 bases from J, leaving 13 bases between. The CDR3 sequence is 15 residues long. Germline V CDR1 and CDR2: MDHEN, SYDVKM. CDR3 loop: CASSPWTPNTGELFF. CDR3 coding DNA: TGTGCCAGCAGCCCCTGGACACCTAACACCGGGGAGCTGTTTTTT.

The CDR3 bases are TGCAGTGCTAGTAGGCAGGGACACACCATATATTTT. Translated: CSASRQGHTIYF. The chain employs TRBV20-1 and TRBJ1-3; possible D gene TRBD1, 5 bases. CDR1 is DFQATT, CDR2 SNEGSKA, per germline (reference sequence). Between the trimmed V and J ends, which lost 3 bases and 8 bases, there was a span of 11 bases. CDR3 length equals 12 residues.

The J gene is TRBJ1-2, the V gene TRBV4-3; maybe TRBD1 (6 bases). The CDR3 has 14 amino acids. Germline V gene sequence: CDR1 LGHNA, CDR2 YSLEER. V gave up 0 bases and J gave up 5 bases, with 10 bases separating them. CDR3 coding DNA: TGCGCCAGCAGCCAAGATACAGGGACTTATGGCTACACCTTC. Its protein product is CASSQDTGTYGYTF.

In DNA form, the CDR3 reads TGTGCCAGCAGGCGCAGACGGGATCAGCCCCAGCATTTT. This translates into CASRRRRDQPQHF. The chain combines TRBV28 with TRBJ1-5; D unclear. V lost 6 bases, J lost 5 bases, and 11 bases lay in between. The CDR3 is made up of 13 amino acids. The V gene's germline CDR1 is MDHEN and CDR2 SYDVKM.

The CDR3 coding sequence is TGTGCCACCAGCAGAGATGGCCGGCCTGGGAACGAGCAGTACTTC. Amino acids: CATSRDGRPGNEQYF. This chain connects TRBV15 to TRBJ2-7; D is uncertain. The V end was cut by 0 bases, the J end by 5 bases, with 14 bases between. Germline loops: CDR1 LNHNV, CDR2 YYDKDF (reference sequence). The length of the CDR3 is 15 residues.

The gene calls are TRBV28 and TRBJ2-5, with a possible D match to TRBD1 (6 bases). The germline V gene encodes CDR1 MDHEN and CDR2 SYDVKM. V lost 5 bases, J lost 1 base, and 11 bases lay in between. This CDR3 region has 14 residues. CDR3 nucleotide sequence: TGTGCCAGCAGTGTCAGACAGGTCCAAGAGACCCAGTACTTC. Translated, it gives CASSVRQVQETQYF.

The gene calls are TRBV7-3 and TRBJ2-1, with 12 positions matching TRBD2. The CDR3 is made up of 16 amino acids. Germline lookup yields CDR1 SGHTA and CDR2 FQGTGA. V lost 5 bases and J lost 4; bases outside the gene matches: 6. The CDR3 DNA sequence: TGTGCCAGCAGCAGGCAGGGGACTAGCGGGTACAATGAGCAGTTCTTC. This encodes CASSRQGTSGYNEQFF.

CDR3 protein: CASSLEHGQGGYTF. The CDR3 region has the DNA TGTGCCAGCAGTCTCGAACACGGCCAGGGTGGCTACACCTTC. The rearrangement links TRBV6-5 to TRBJ1-2; tentative D call: TRBD1 (5 bases). Per the germline V gene, CDR1 is MNHEY and CDR2 is SVGAGI. The CDR3 sequence is 14 residues long. The V end was cut by 5 bases, the J end by 7 bases, with 17 bases between.

This chain links TRBV7-2 with TRBJ1-6; D call uncertain. The germline gives CDR1 SGHTA, CDR2 FQGNSA. Trimming pared 6 bases from V and 2 bases from J, leaving 8 bases between. The CDR3 is made up of 14 amino acids. CDR3 region: CASSTNPYNSPLHF. CDR3 nucleotides: TGTGCCAGCAGTACGAACCCCTATAATTCACCCCTCCACTTT.

The gene calls are TRBV5-1 and TRBJ2-2, with 7 positions matching TRBD1. J was trimmed by 7 bases and V by 3 bases; bases with no gene match: 6. Germline V gene sequence: CDR1 SGHRS, CDR2 YFSETQ. This CDR3 is built from 14 residues. This CDR3 is CASSWGTANGELFF. DNA for the CDR3: TGCGCCAGCAGCTGGGGGACAGCGAACGGGGAGCTGTTTTTT.

This CDR3 reads CASKGQGTYNEQFF. As DNA, the CDR3 is TGTGCCAGCAAAGGACAGGGGACCTACAATGAGCAGTTCTTC. V gene TRBV25-1 combines with J gene TRBJ2-1; 9 bases line up with TRBD1. V trimming: 7 bases; J trimming: 2 bases; junction bases outside the gene matches: 3. This CDR3 contains 14 residues. Germline CDR1 is MGHDK and CDR2 is SYGVNS.

This clone occurred once. The chain employs TRBV7-2 and TRBJ2-7; D is uncertain. Germline V lookup: CDR1 SGHTA, CDR2 FQGNSA. The length of the CDR3 is 11 residues. V lost 3 bases and J lost 7, with 7 bases in between. The DNA of the CDR3 is TGTGCCAGCAGCTTCGGAACAGAGCAGTACTTC. As protein: CASSFGTEQYF.

The rearrangement links TRBV18 to TRBJ2-1, with D possibly TRBD1 on 5 matching bases. Germline-derived CDR1 and CDR2 are KGHSH and LQKENI. The CDR3 sequence is 15 residues long. V dropped 3 bases and J dropped 2 bases, with 11 bases sitting between them. CDR3 in amino acids: CASSPWTTTYNEQFF. CDR3 nucleotides: TGTGCCAGCTCACCGTGGACAACTACCTACAATGAGCAGTTCTTC. The full variable domain, its missing parts supplied by reference TRBV18 and TRBJ2-1, is NAGVMQNPRHLVRRRGQEARLRCSPMKGHSHVYWYRQLPEEGLKFMVYLQKENIIDESGMPKERFSAEFPKEGPSILRIQQVVRGDSAAYFCASSPWTTTYNEQFFGPGTRLTVL.

The chain links TRBV4-2 to TRBJ1-5; no definite D call. Germline V gene data show CDR1 as LGHNA and CDR2 as YNFKEQ. Trimming shortened V by 4 bases and J by 0 bases, and 10 bases separated the two germline ends. The CDR3 has 15 residues. CDR3 bases: TGTGCCAGCAGCCCTATCCAAAATAGCAATCAGCCCCAGCATTTT. It translates to CASSPIQNSNQPQHF.

The chain employs TRBV30 and TRBJ1-2, with D maybe TRBD1 (6 bases). Germline CDR1 reads GTSNPN; CDR2 reads SVGIG (reference sequence). The length of the CDR3 is 13 residues. The ends were cut back, 5 bases at V and 3 bases at J, with 13 bases in the middle. CDR3 nucleotides: TGTGCCTGGTCTATGACAGGAGACTATGGCTACACCTTC. Amino acids: CAWSMTGDYGYTF.

The gene calls are TRBV6-5 and TRBJ1-1; D might be TRBD1 (6 bases). In germline, CDR1 is MNHEY, CDR2 SVGAGI. This CDR3 region has 13 residues. V was trimmed by 5 bases and J by 5 bases, leaving 12 bases between them. CDR3 sequence reads: CASSRPGETEAFF. The CDR3 nucleotides read TGTGCCAGCAGTAGGCCAGGGGAAACTGAAGCTTTCTTT.

The chain employs TRBV27 and TRBJ1-2; 8 bases align to TRBD1. The CDR3 is 14 amino acids. Losses at the gene ends were 5 bases for V and 7 bases for J; bases not matched to a gene: 9. CDR1 is MNHEY and CDR2 is SMNVEV in the germline V gene (reference sequence). CDR3 sequence (DNA): TGTGCCAGCAGTCAGACAGGGGAGGATCGTGGCTACACCTTC. This codes for CASSQTGEDRGYTF.

The V call is TRBV7-9, the J call TRBJ2-7; a possible D gene is TRBD2 (6 bases). The CDR3 has 15 residues. Trimming took 5 bases from V and 5 from J, leaving 19 bases between them. CDR1 and CDR2 from the germline V gene are SEHNR and FQNEAQ (reference sequence). CDR3 in amino acids: CASSPKTRLGDEQYF. The CDR3 DNA is TGTGCCAGCAGCCCCAAGACTAGATTAGGAGACGAGCAGTACTTC.

The V and J genes are TRBV28 and TRBJ1-3; unclear D gene. From germline, CDR1 is MDHEN and CDR2 SYDVKM. The CDR3 extends over 15 amino acids. Trimming removed 4 bases from V and 0 bases from J, with 10 bases in between. In nucleotides, the CDR3 is TGTGCCAGCAGTTCGACACAGCTCTCTGGAAACACCATATATTTT. It codes for CASSSTQLSGNTIYF.